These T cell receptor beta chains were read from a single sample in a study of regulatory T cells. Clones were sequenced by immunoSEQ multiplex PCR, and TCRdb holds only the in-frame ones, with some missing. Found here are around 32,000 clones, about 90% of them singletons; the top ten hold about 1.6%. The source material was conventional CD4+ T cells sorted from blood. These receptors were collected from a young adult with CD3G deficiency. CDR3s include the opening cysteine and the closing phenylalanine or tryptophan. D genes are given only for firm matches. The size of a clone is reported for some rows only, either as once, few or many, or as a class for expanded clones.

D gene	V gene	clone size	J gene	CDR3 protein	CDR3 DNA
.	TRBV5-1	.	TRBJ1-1	CASSETGRNMNTEAFF	TGCGCCAGCAGCGAAACAGGGAGGAATATGAACACTGAAGCTTTCTTT
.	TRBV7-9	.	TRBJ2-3	CASRARGPDTQYF	TGTGCCAGCAGGGCTAGGGGTCCAGATACGCAGTATTTT
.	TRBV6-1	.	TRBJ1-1	CASREQGRNTEAFF	TGTGCCAGCAGAGAACAGGGAAGGAACACTGAAGCTTTCTTT
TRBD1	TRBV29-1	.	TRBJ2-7	CSGHRGSSYEQYF	TGCAGCGGCCACAGGGGGAGTTCCTACGAGCAGTACTTC
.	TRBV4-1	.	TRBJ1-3	CASSQTTGTAVGNTIYF	TGCGCCAGCAGCCAAACAACCGGGACGGCAGTTGGAAACACCATATATTTT
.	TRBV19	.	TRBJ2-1	CASSMQGGTGNEQFF	TGTGCCAGTAGTATGCAAGGGGGGACGGGCAATGAGCAGTTCTTC
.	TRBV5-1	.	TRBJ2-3	CASSLAVGPSTDTQYF	TGCGCCAGCAGCTTGGCCGTTGGACCGAGCACAGATACGCAGTATTTT
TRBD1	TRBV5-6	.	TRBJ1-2	CASSPGGRGYTF	TGTGCCAGCAGTCCAGGGGGGCGAGGCTACACCTTC
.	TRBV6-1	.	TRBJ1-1	CATLRSGTLSEAFF	TGTGCCACCCTCCGGTCGGGAACCCTCTCCGAAGCTTTCTTT
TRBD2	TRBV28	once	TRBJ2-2	CASSLSGRAVGELFF	TGTGCCAGCAGTTTATCCGGGAGGGCCGTCGGGGAGCTGTTTTTT
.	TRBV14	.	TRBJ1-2	CASSHPGFYGYTF	TGTGCCAGCAGCCATCCCGGGTTCTATGGCTACACCTTC